One sample yielded the 5 T cell receptor beta chains listed below, sequenced in a study of blood T cell repertoires in COVID-19. Profiling relied on immunoSEQ multiplex PCR, and the TCRdb table lists in-frame clones only, not all of them. The profile covers around 260,000 clones, with around 89% appearing a single time and around 0.8% taken by the ten largest. Sequencing input: peripheral blood. These receptors all stem from a man aged 25 to 45 with acute or convalescent COVID-19.

This clone appeared a single time. The chain combines TRBV6-1 with TRBJ2-3; D gene unclear. The germline CDR1 and CDR2 sequences are MNHNS and SASEGT. This CDR3 is built from 12 residues. Trimming shortened V by 2 bases and J by 3 bases, and 3 bases separated the two germline ends. CDR3 residues: CASSERTDTQYF. The DNA for the CDR3 is TGTGCCAGCAGTGAACGGACAGATACGCAGTATTTT.

This chain joins TRBV6-5 and TRBJ1-3; D is perhaps TRBD1 (6 bases). The CDR3 has 16 amino acids. With 2 bases removed from V and 0 bases from J, the gap between germline ends came to 11 bases. The germline gives CDR1 MNHEY, CDR2 SVGAGI. The CDR3 is CASSYQGHHSGNTIYF. DNA for the CDR3: TGTGCCAGCAGTTACCAGGGACACCACTCTGGAAACACCATATATTTT.

CDR3 coding DNA: TGTGCCAGCTCAGGACAGGGTAACGAGCAGTACTTC. Its translation: CASSGQGNEQYF. The chain couples TRBV9 to TRBJ2-7; the match to TRBD1 covers 8 bases. Trimming at V came to 7 bases and at J to 5 bases, leaving 5 bases not matched to a gene. CDR1 and CDR2 (germline): SGDLS, YYNGEE. The length of the CDR3 is 12 residues.

The chain is built from TRBV29-1 and TRBJ2-2, with a weak D call TRBD2 (6 bases). Per the germline V gene, CDR1 is SQVTM and CDR2 is ANQGSEA. This CDR3 comprises 12 residues. V lost 5 bases, J lost 4 bases, and 8 bases lay in between. The chain's CDR3 is CSVHGSTGELFF. DNA of the CDR3: TGCAGCGTTCACGGGAGCACCGGGGAGCTGTTTTTT.

This clone was seen more than once but under ten times. The CDR3 protein is CASRRGQASEAFF. Written as DNA, the CDR3 is TGTGCCAGCAGGAGGGGGCAGGCGTCTGAAGCTTTCTTT. The chain combines TRBV28 with TRBJ1-1; TRBD1 agrees at 7 bases. The CDR3 is 13 amino acids. V shed 6 bases, J shed 6 bases, and the junction held 7 bases outside the gene matches. Germline V gene sequence: CDR1 MDHEN, CDR2 SYDVKM. The full variable domain, with the rest looked up from reference TRBV28 and TRBJ1-1, is DVKVTQSSRYLVKRTGEKVFLECVQDMDHENMFWYRQDPGLGLRLIYFSYDVKMKEKGDIPEGYSVSREKKERFSLILESASTNQTSMYLCASRRGQASEAFFGQGTRLTVV.